Presented here are 29 T cell receptor beta chains from one specimen sequenced in a study of cytomegalovirus exposure and HLA in healthy donors. The study ran its PCR with 60 Vbeta and 13 Jbeta primers. Clones were sequenced by immunoSEQ multiplex PCR, and TCRdb holds only the in-frame ones, with some missing. The table has 85,000 to 130,000 clones, about 77% seen once. Sequencing used PBMCs. The receptors stem from a woman between 18 and 30 years old in good health and CMV-seropositive.

The genes are TRBV30 and TRBJ2-2; D may be TRBD2 (5 bases). V lost 0 bases to trimming and J lost 8 bases, with 10 bases between them. This CDR3 region has 13 residues. CDR1 and CDR2 (germline): GTSNPN, SVGIG (reference sequence). CDR3 nucleotides: TGTGCCTGGAGTGTACGGAGGCCGGGGGAGCTGTTTTTT. The encoded protein is CAWSVRRPGELFF. The entire variable domain, with the rest obtained from reference TRBV30 and TRBJ2-2, is as follows: SQTIHQWPATLVQPVGSPLSLECTVEGTSNPNLYWYRQAAGRGLQLLFYSVGIGQISSEVPQNLSASRPQDRQFILSSKKLLLSDSGFYLCAWSVRRPGELFFGEGSRLTVL.

The V and J genes are TRBV9 and TRBJ2-3; 7 nucleotides match TRBD1. Germline V gene sequence: CDR1 SGDLS, CDR2 YYNGEE. This CDR3 is built from 14 residues. The junction had 3 bases not matched to a gene; V was cut back by 1 base and J by 4 bases. The CDR3 loop reads CASSVSQGADTQYF. CDR3 coding DNA: TGTGCCAGCAGCGTAAGCCAGGGGGCAGATACGCAGTATTTT.

This clone was seen only once. V usage is TRBV27 and J usage is TRBJ2-7, with 12 bases identical to TRBD1. Germline V CDR1 and CDR2: MNHEY, SMNVEV (reference sequence). The ends lost 4 bases at V and 4 bases at J; junction bases unmatched: 8. This CDR3 region has 16 residues. In DNA form, the CDR3 reads TGTGCCAGCAGTTCCAAACCGGGACAGGGGGCTTACGAGCAGTACTTC. It specifies CASSSKPGQGAYEQYF.

This clone was picked up one time. The chain carries TRBV18 and TRBJ2-7, with D perhaps TRBD1 (6 bases). Trimming took 3 bases from V and 5 from J, leaving 17 bases between them. The CDR3 is made up of 15 amino acids. Per germline, CDR1 KGHSH and CDR2 LQKENI. CDR3 region: CASSPTPGHLDEQYF. In DNA form, the CDR3 reads TGTGCCAGCTCACCTACCCCGGGACATCTCGACGAGCAGTACTTC.

The chain links TRBV4-1 to TRBJ2-5, with D uncertain. Germline V CDR1 and CDR2: MGHRA, YSYEKL. Trimming took off 1 base at V and 4 bases at J, with 13 bases between the two ends. The CDR3 has 15 amino acids. The CDR3 reads CASSQVRSTRETQYF. The CDR3, as DNA: TGCGCCAGCAGCCAAGTTCGATCGACACGAGAGACCCAGTACTTC.

The rearrangement uses TRBV2 and TRBJ1-5; 8 positions agree with TRBD1. Germline CDR1 reads SNHLY; CDR2 reads FYNNEI. Trimming removed 7 bases from V and 2 bases from J; junction bases left unmatched: 7. The CDR3 consists of 15 residues. For the CDR3, the DNA is TGTGCCAGCACCCGACAGGGGAGAGGCAATCAGCCCCAGCATTTT. It encodes CASTRQGRGNQPQHF. The complete variable domain, with remaining parts taken from reference TRBV2 and TRBJ1-5, reads EPEVTQTPSHQVTQMGQEVILRCVPISNHLYFYWYRQILGQKVEFLVSFYNNEISEKSEIFDDQFSVERPDGSNFTLKIRSTKLEDSAMYFCASTRQGRGNQPQHFGDGTRLSIL.

This clone appeared a single time. The rearrangement links TRBV10-3 to TRBJ1-3, with 9 bases identical to TRBD1. This CDR3 is 17 amino acids long. The V gene end was trimmed by 6 bases and the J gene end by 0 bases; junction bases not matched to a gene: 9. Germline CDR1 is ENHRY and CDR2 is SYGVKD. The CDR3 reads CAIRRQGVDYSGNTIYF. DNA of the CDR3: TGTGCCATCAGGAGACAGGGGGTAGACTACTCTGGAAACACCATATATTTT.

The CDR3 reads CASSPPLGTAYGYTF. The CDR3 DNA sequence: TGTGCCAGCTCACCACCGCTTGGGACAGCCTATGGCTACACCTTC. V usage is TRBV18 and J usage is TRBJ1-2; 7 bases line up with TRBD1. The CDR3 loop spans 15 amino acids. The V and J ends lost 0 bases and 4 bases, in that order; junction bases with no gene match: 5. The germline CDR1 and CDR2 sequences are KGHSH and LQKENI. The complete variable domain, with remaining parts taken from reference TRBV18 and TRBJ1-2, reads NAGVMQNPRHLVRRRGQEARLRCSPMKGHSHVYWYRQLPEEGLKFMVYLQKENIIDESGMPKERFSAEFPKEGPSILRIQQVVRGDSAAYFCASSPPLGTAYGYTFGSGTRLTVV.

The chain combines TRBV28 with TRBJ2-1; TRBD1 matches 9 bases. Germline CDR1 MDHEN, CDR2 SYDVKM. The CDR3 is 16 residues long. Losses at the gene ends were 6 bases for V and 4 bases for J; bases not matched to a gene: 10. The CDR3 coding sequence is TGTGCCAGCAGAGGAGGCGGGACAGGGTGGTACAATGAGCAGTTCTTC. This sequence encodes CASRGGGTGWYNEQFF.

This chain uses TRBV7-3 with TRBJ2-7, with 10 bases identical to TRBD1. The germline gives CDR1 SGHTA, CDR2 FQGTGA. J gave up 3 bases and V 5 bases, and 19 bases lay outside the gene matches. The CDR3 covers 19 residues. CDR3 in DNA: TGTGCCAGCAGCCCAAGACAGGGGGCGCCGGTAGCGGGGAACTACGAGCAGTACTTC. This codes for CASSPRQGAPVAGNYEQYF.

This chain uses TRBV7-3 with TRBJ2-5, with D maybe TRBD1 (6 bases). This CDR3 has 13 amino acids. With 5 bases removed from V and 2 bases from J, the gap between germline ends came to 9 bases. Germline V gene sequence: CDR1 SGHTA, CDR2 FQGTGA. DNA of the CDR3: TGTGCCAGCAGCCCGGGACATCAAGAGACCCAGTACTTC. This translates into CASSPGHQETQYF.

Of note for this clone: The sample contains more than one DNA sequence encoding this CDR3. The genes are TRBV6-6 and TRBJ2-7; TRBD2 matches 11 bases. Germline lookup yields CDR1 MNHNY and CDR2 SVGAGI (reference sequence). CDR3 length: 14 residues. After removal of 2 bases from V and 3 bases from J, the junction contained 0 bases not matched to a gene. CDR3 amino acids: CASSYGTSGYEQYF. The CDR3 nucleotides read TGTGCCAGCAGTTACGGGACTAGCGGCTACGAGCAGTACTTC.

This chain joins TRBV2 and TRBJ2-7; TRBD2 matches 8 bases. The CDR3 is made up of 18 amino acids. V shed 8 bases, J shed 0 bases, and the junction held 18 bases outside the gene matches. Germline CDR1 and CDR2: SNHLY and FYNNEI. CDR3 coding DNA: TGTGCCAGCGGCGACGGGACCGAGGGACTAGAGAACTCCTACGAGCAGTACTTC. As protein: CASGDGTEGLENSYEQYF.

The chain employs TRBV19 and TRBJ2-7, with D maybe TRBD2 (5 bases). The germline V and J ends were trimmed by 6 bases and 4 bases, with 16 bases remaining between them. This CDR3 region has 14 residues. CDR1 and CDR2 (germline): LNHDA, SQIVND (reference sequence). The CDR3: CASRSAEARYEQYF. In DNA form, the CDR3 reads TGTGCCAGTAGAAGCGCGGAGGCTCGTTACGAGCAGTACTTC.

This clone was found once. This chain uses TRBV7-8 with TRBJ1-1, with 9 positions matching TRBD1. V dropped 4 bases and J dropped 1; count of bases not matched to a gene: 4. The CDR3 extends over 15 amino acids. Germline CDR1 SGHVS, CDR2 FQNEAQ. CDR3 protein: CASSSPGQGNTEAFF. CDR3 nucleotides: TGTGCCAGCAGCTCCCCGGGACAGGGGAACACTGAAGCTTTCTTT.

V usage is TRBV9 and J usage is TRBJ2-5; D uncertain. CDR1 SGDLS and CDR2 YYNGEE come from the germline V gene. The V gene lost 2 bases and the J gene lost 2 bases, with 10 bases spanning the gap. The CDR3 extends over 14 amino acids. The CDR3 here is CASSVSGEQETQYF. CDR3 sequence (DNA): TGTGCCAGCAGCGTTTCAGGTGAACAAGAGACCCAGTACTTC.

The V call is TRBV7-2, the J call TRBJ2-7; tentatively, D is TRBD2 (5 bases). Between the trimmed V and J ends, which lost 3 bases and 5 bases, there was a span of 17 bases. This CDR3 region has 15 residues. The germline V gene encodes CDR1 SGHTA and CDR2 FQGNSA. CDR3 sequence: CASSLGRTPGHEQYF. Here the CDR3 DNA reads TGTGCCAGCAGCTTGGGCCGGACTCCGGGCCACGAGCAGTACTTC.

The chain has TRBV6-1 and TRBJ2-7; D possibly corresponds to TRBD1 (6 bases). The germline CDR1 and CDR2 sequences are MNHNS and SASEGT. This CDR3 contains 15 residues. V was trimmed by 7 bases and J by 2 bases, leaving 18 bases between them. DNA of the CDR3: TGTGCCAGCACAGGGGCAGTTTTGGCAACCTACGAGCAGTACTTC. Translating it yields CASTGAVLATYEQYF.

The rearrangement uses TRBV9 and TRBJ2-7; D perhaps matches TRBD1 (5 bases). This CDR3 is 14 amino acids long. The V end was cut by 4 bases, the J end by 4 bases, with 15 bases between. The germline V gene encodes CDR1 SGDLS and CDR2 YYNGEE. CDR3 coding DNA: TGTGCCAGCAGCATCGGCCCAGGGTTTTACGAGCAGTACTTC. It yields the protein CASSIGPGFYEQYF.

This chain joins TRBV6-5 and TRBJ1-2; 9 bases line up with TRBD1. With V trimmed by 5 bases and J by 4 bases, 8 bases remained unmatched. The CDR3 loop spans 15 amino acids. Germline CDR1 MNHEY, CDR2 SVGAGI. The CDR3 DNA is TGTGCCAGCAGTGGAATACCGGGACAGGGCTATGGCTACACCTTC. This translates into CASSGIPGQGYGYTF.

The V call is TRBV6-5, the J call TRBJ2-7; 7 bases map to TRBD1. The germline CDR1 and CDR2 sequences are MNHEY and SVGAGI. The V and J ends lost 8 bases and 0 bases, in that order; junction bases with no gene match: 4. CDR3 length equals 13 residues. In DNA, the CDR3 is TGTGCCAGCTCGGGACAGAGCTCCTACGAGCAGTACTTC. Encoded protein: CASSGQSSYEQYF.

Written as DNA, the CDR3 is TGTGCCAGCAGTTTATCGAGGCAGGGTCAAGAGACCCAGTACTTC. Its protein product is CASSLSRQGQETQYF. The chain recombines TRBV27 with TRBJ2-5; D may be TRBD1 (5 bases). V lost 0 bases, J lost 2 bases, and 10 bases lay in between. Per germline, CDR1 MNHEY and CDR2 SMNVEV (reference sequence). CDR3 length: 15 residues.

This chain joins TRBV7-9 and TRBJ2-1; 7 positions match TRBD1. V lost 7 bases, J lost 0 bases, and 3 bases stayed unmatched. Germline values: CDR1 SEHNR, CDR2 FQNEAQ (reference sequence). This CDR3 has 14 residues. The CDR3 loop is CASNWDSSYNEQFF. The CDR3 DNA reads TGTGCCAGCAACTGGGACAGCTCCTACAATGAGCAGTTCTTC.

The CDR3: CASSLYRESYEQYF. DNA for the CDR3: TGTGCCAGCAGTTTGTACAGGGAATCCTACGAGCAGTACTTC. The V and J genes are TRBV28 and TRBJ2-7; perhaps TRBD1 as D (6 bases). This CDR3 has 14 residues. Germline CDR1 reads MDHEN; CDR2 reads SYDVKM. V lost 3 bases, J lost 1 base, and 10 bases lay in between.

The chain is built from TRBV7-2 and TRBJ2-7, with a tentative D call TRBD2 (5 bases). Per the germline V gene, CDR1 is SGHTA and CDR2 is FQGNSA. The CDR3 has 11 residues. With 5 bases removed from V and 7 bases from J, the gap between germline ends came to 9 bases. The CDR3 nucleotides are TGTGCCAGCAGCCAACGGACTGAGCAGTACTTC. It is translated as CASSQRTEQYF.

The chain uses TRBV5-1 and TRBJ1-2; 9 bases align to TRBD1. CDR3 length: 15 residues. Germline CDR1 SGHRS, CDR2 YFSETQ. The ends lost 5 bases at V and 3 bases at J; junction bases unmatched: 8. The CDR3: CASSEGRDRDYGYTF. The CDR3 DNA reads TGCGCCAGCAGTGAGGGACGGGACAGGGACTATGGCTACACCTTC.

The CDR3 here is CASSMGSTPTYEQYF. CDR3 sequence (DNA): TGTGCCAGTAGTATGGGCAGCACACCGACCTACGAGCAGTACTTC. The chain has TRBV19 and TRBJ2-7; the D is unclear. V gave up 3 bases and J gave up 2 bases, with 14 bases separating them. The germline CDR1 and CDR2 sequences are LNHDA and SQIVND (reference sequence). The CDR3 covers 15 residues.

The rearrangement links TRBV13 to TRBJ1-1; a weak D match, TRBD1 (6 bases). CDR3 length equals 13 residues. V was pared by 5 bases and J by 4 bases, with 11 bases between. Germline CDR1 PRHDT, CDR2 FYEKMQ (reference sequence). The CDR3 DNA reads TGTGCCAGCAGCAACAGGGCGGTCACTGAAGCTTTCTTT. The encoded protein is CASSNRAVTEAFF.

This chain connects TRBV5-1 to TRBJ2-7, with 10 bases that match TRBD1. The germline V gene encodes CDR1 SGHRS and CDR2 YFSETQ. Losses at the gene ends were 0 bases for V and 1 base for J; bases not matched to a gene: 7. The length of the CDR3 is 17 residues. The chain's CDR3 is CASSLGDRGIGSYEQYF. CDR3 DNA sequence: TGCGCCAGCAGCTTGGGGGACAGGGGAATAGGTTCCTACGAGCAGTACTTC. The full variable domain, with the rest looked up from reference TRBV5-1 and TRBJ2-7, is KAGVTQTPRYLIKTRGQQVTLSCSPISGHRSVSWYQQTPGQGLQFLFEYFSETQRNKGNFPGRFSGRQFSNSRSEMNVSTLELGDSALYLCASSLGDRGIGSYEQYFGPGTRLTVT.